Listed below are T cell receptor beta chains from one sample, sequenced in a study of blood T cell repertoires in COVID-19. Produced via immunoSEQ multiplex PCR; TCRdb's table is partial and in-frame only. The sample includes about 300,000 clones, about nine tenths of them seen just once. The source material was peripheral blood. The receptors were gathered from a woman between 50 and 59 years old with COVID-19, enrolled during active disease. Both conserved end residues are part of each CDR3. The D gene is left open where the match is weak. Expanded clones get a size class; other rows say once, few or many, or leave the size out.

CDR3 DNA: TGTGCCACCAGCAGTTGGGACAGGGCCCCTGGAAACACCATATATTTT
CDR3 protein: CATSSWDRAPGNTIYF
V gene: TRBV15
J gene: TRBJ1-3
D gene: TRBD1
clone size: NA
CDR3 length: 16

CDR3 DNA: TGCGCCAGCGTCGGGACTAGCGAAGGGAATGAGCAGTTCTTC
CDR3 protein: CASVGTSEGNEQFF
V gene: TRBV5-1
J gene: TRBJ2-1
D gene: TRBD2
clone size: NA
CDR3 length: 14

CDR3 DNA: TGTGCCAGCAGTTTCAGGGGTAATCAGCCCCAGCATTTT
CDR3 protein: CASSFRGNQPQHF
V gene: TRBV27
J gene: TRBJ1-5
D gene: NA
clone size: few
CDR3 length: 13

CDR3 DNA: TGTGCCAGCAGCTTAGTGGGTCTCCGGAGGACTGAAGCTTTCTTT
CDR3 protein: CASSLVGLRRTEAFF
V gene: TRBV11-3
J gene: TRBJ1-1
D gene: NA
clone size: NA
CDR3 length: 15

CDR3 DNA: TGCGCCAGCAAGGTGGGAGGGGGCCAAGAGACCCAGTACTTC
CDR3 protein: CASKVGGGQETQYF
V gene: TRBV5-1
J gene: TRBJ2-5
D gene: NA
clone size: NA
CDR3 length: 14

CDR3 DNA: TGCAGCGTTTTGACGGGAAATAGCAATCAGCCCCAGCATTTT
CDR3 protein: CSVLTGNSNQPQHF
V gene: TRBV29-1
J gene: TRBJ1-5
D gene: NA
clone size: NA
CDR3 length: 14

CDR3 DNA: TGTGCCCGGAGGGACAGGACGGGGGGCTACACCTTC
CDR3 protein: CARRDRTGGYTF
V gene: TRBV30
J gene: TRBJ1-2
D gene: TRBD1
clone size: NA
CDR3 length: 12

CDR3 DNA: TGTGCCAGCAGCCCAAGCGGGATATACACCGGGGAGCTGTTTTTT
CDR3 protein: CASSPSGIYTGELFF
V gene: TRBV9
J gene: TRBJ2-2
D gene: TRBD2
clone size: NA
CDR3 length: 15

CDR3 DNA: TGTGCCAGCTCACCAGTAGCGGGAGAGGGTGAGCAGTTCTTC
CDR3 protein: CASSPVAGEGEQFF
V gene: TRBV18
J gene: TRBJ2-1
D gene: TRBD2
clone size: NA
CDR3 length: 14

CDR3 DNA: TGTGCCAGCAGCCAGCAACTAACCGGGGAGCTGTTTTTT
CDR3 protein: CASSQQLTGELFF
V gene: TRBV4-2
J gene: TRBJ2-2
D gene: NA
clone size: NA
CDR3 length: 13

CDR3 DNA: TGTGCCTGGAGTGTACAAGGGACTAGAGCAGTGGTGCAGTATTTT
CDR3 protein: CAWSVQGTRAVVQYF
V gene: TRBV30
J gene: TRBJ2-3
D gene: TRBD2
clone size: NA
CDR3 length: 15